Sequencing of this TCR beta chain was carried out in a study of neurological immune-mediated disorders. General study points: Phylogenetically, 18 of 34 multiple sclerosis patients' repertoires fell into one related-CDR3 cluster, a possible signature.

The CDR3 is 16 amino acids. CDR1 and CDR2 from the germline V gene are SGHTA and FQGNSA. The V end lost 1 base, the J end lost 5 bases, and 17 bases lay between the germline ends. This clonotype has a count of ten or more. Its antigen remains unknown. Synthesis of cDNA used 5'RACE (with 10-nucleotide random UMIs). Using its own MiXCR run on the 5' RACE reads, TCRdb lists one record per CDR3 protein. The table lists 55,000 to 75,000 distinct CDR3 sequences, about 2.5% of them singletons. The chain carries TRBV7-2 and TRBJ2-5; a weak D match, TRBD2 (7 bases). The origin of this receptor is a man in his forties or fifties with multiple sclerosis. Sequencing was performed on PBMCs. DNA of the CDR3: TGTGCCAGCAGCTTAGACGGTGGGGGGGCCGGTGAGACCCAGTACTTC. Translated: CASSLDGGGAGETQYF.